This TCR beta chain was found in a study of Ad26.COV2.S vaccination and SARS-CoV-2 variants. Treatment of the sample: about 20 received Ad26.COV2.S at low or high dose, single or two shots; about 5 received placebo; per-sample allocation not given. Sample collection was performed on day 63 after the first vaccine or placebo injection. Trimming pared 1 base from V and 8 bases from J, leaving 14 bases between. The CDR3 spans 14 residues. CDR1 and CDR2 (germline): SGHTA, FQGNSA. Method: immunoSEQ multiplex PCR; TCRdb's copy keeps in-frame clones and lacks some. The repertoire consists of 300,000 to 400,000 clones, with roughly 86% occurring once and the leading ten covering roughly 2.1%.

This chain uses TRBV7-2 with TRBJ1-2; D gene uncertain. The origin of this receptor is a person between 18 and 59 years old who received the Ad26.COV2.S COVID-19 vaccine or a placebo. Sequenced material: peripheral blood, taken in a trial of Ad26.COV2.S vaccine versus placebo. The DNA of the CDR3 is TGTGCCAGCAGCTTAGAATTCTCCTCAAAAGGCTACACCTTC. Protein sequence: CASSLEFSSKGYTF.